This T cell receptor (beta chain) was captured in a study of a mutant IDH1 vaccine in newly diagnosed glioma. About the research overall: Following radiotherapy alone, or alongside temozolomide cycles, vaccination was started after an interval of 4-6 weeks.

The repertoire was sequenced with immunoSEQ multiplex PCR; TCRdb's copy has only in-frame clones and lacks some. The sample includes 55,000 or so clones, 80% of them seen just once. Time point given: week 23, last vaccination. Topical imiquimod was applied with each vaccine dose, which held 300 ug of mutant IDH1 20-mer peptide. Germline loops: CDR1 LNHDA, CDR2 SQIVND (reference sequence). The ends lost 4 bases at V and 1 base at J; junction bases unmatched: 10. This CDR3 contains 18 residues. Concerning this clone itself: Its specificity is not known.

The receptor's source is a man in his forties with glioma. Sequences were derived from PBMCs, sampled from a glioma patient whose treatment included an IDH1 peptide vaccine. This chain connects TRBV19 to TRBJ1-5, with 10 bases fitting TRBD1. The CDR3 nucleotides read TGTGCCAGTAGTAGGTCAGGGACAGGGGAGAGGAGCAATCAGCCCCAGCATTTT. It is translated as CASSRSGTGERSNQPQHF.